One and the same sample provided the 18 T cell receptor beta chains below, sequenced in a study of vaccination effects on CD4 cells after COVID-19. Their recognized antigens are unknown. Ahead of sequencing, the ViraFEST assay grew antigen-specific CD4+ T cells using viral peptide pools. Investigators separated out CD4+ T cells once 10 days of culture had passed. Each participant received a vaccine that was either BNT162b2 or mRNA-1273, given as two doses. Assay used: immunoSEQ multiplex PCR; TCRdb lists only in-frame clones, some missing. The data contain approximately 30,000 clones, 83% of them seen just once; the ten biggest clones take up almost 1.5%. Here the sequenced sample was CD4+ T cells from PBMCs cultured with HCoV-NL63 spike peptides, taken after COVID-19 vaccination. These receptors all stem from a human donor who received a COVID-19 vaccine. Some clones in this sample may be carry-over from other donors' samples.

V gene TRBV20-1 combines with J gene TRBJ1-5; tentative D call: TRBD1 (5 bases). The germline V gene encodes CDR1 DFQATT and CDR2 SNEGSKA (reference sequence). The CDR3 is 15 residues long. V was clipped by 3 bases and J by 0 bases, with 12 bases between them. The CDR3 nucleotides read TGCAGTGCTAGTAAGGACACTTTTAGCAATCAGCCCCAGCATTTT. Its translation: CSASKDTFSNQPQHF.

Here the CDR3 DNA reads TGCGCCAGCAGCCTGGGGACTAGCGGGATTCCAACCGGGGAGCTGTTTTTT. It translates to CASSLGTSGIPTGELFF. J is TRBJ2-2 and V is TRBV5-1, with TRBD2 identical over 13 bases. Trimming took 4 bases from V and 5 from J; bases not matched to a gene: 8. CDR1 SGHRS and CDR2 YFSETQ come from the germline V gene. CDR3 size: 17 residues.

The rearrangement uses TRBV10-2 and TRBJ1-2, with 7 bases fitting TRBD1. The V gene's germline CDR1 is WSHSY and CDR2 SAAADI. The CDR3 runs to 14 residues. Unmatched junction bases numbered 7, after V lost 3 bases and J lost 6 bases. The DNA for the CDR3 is TGCGCCAGCAGTGAAATTCAGGGGGTCCATGGCTACACCTTC. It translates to CASSEIQGVHGYTF.

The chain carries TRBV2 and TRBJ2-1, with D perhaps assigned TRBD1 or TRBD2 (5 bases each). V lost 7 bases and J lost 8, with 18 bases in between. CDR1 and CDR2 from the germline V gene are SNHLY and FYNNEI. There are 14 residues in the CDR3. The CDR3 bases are TGTGCCAGCAAAAAGGGGATAGCGATCGATGAGCAGTTCTTC. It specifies CASKKGIAIDEQFF.

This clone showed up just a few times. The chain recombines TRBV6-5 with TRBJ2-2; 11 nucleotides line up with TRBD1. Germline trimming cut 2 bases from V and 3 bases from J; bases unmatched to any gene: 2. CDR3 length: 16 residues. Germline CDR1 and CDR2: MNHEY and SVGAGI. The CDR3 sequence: CASSYGDRGDTGELFF. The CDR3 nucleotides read TGTGCCAGCAGTTACGGGGACAGGGGGGACACCGGGGAGCTGTTTTTT.

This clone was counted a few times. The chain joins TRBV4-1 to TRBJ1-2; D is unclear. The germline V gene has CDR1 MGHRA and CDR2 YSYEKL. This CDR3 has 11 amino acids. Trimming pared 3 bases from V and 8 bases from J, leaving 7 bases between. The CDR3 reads CASSQDGGYTF. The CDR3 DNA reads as TGCGCCAGCAGCCAGGACGGCGGCTACACCTTC.

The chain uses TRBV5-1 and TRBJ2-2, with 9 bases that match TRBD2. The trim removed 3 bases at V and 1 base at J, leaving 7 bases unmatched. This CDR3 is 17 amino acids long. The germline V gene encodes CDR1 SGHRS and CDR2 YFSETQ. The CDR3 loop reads CASSSAGGRLNTGELFF. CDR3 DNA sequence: TGCGCCAGCAGCTCGGCGGGAGGGAGACTGAACACCGGGGAGCTGTTTTTT.

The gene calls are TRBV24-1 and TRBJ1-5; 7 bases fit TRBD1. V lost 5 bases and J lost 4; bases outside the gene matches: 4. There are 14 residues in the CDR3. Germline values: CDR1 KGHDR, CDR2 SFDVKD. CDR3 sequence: CATSARGQNQPQHF. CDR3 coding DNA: TGTGCCACCAGTGCTCGGGGACAGAATCAGCCCCAGCATTTT.

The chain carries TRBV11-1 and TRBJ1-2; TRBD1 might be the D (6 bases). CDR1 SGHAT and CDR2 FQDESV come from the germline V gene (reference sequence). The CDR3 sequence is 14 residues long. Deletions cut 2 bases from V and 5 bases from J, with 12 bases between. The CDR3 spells CASSLQQGQYGYTF. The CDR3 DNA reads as TGTGCCAGCAGCTTACAACAGGGACAATATGGCTACACCTTC.

The CDR3 here is CASSAEGGQGYSPLHF. The CDR3 nucleotides read TGTGCCAGCAGCGCCGAGGGTGGACAGGGGTATTCACCCCTCCACTTT. The chain couples TRBV7-9 to TRBJ1-6; 9 bases fit TRBD1. The V and J ends lost 5 bases and 8 bases, in that order; junction bases with no gene match: 10. This CDR3 has 16 residues. CDR1 SEHNR and CDR2 FQNEAQ come from the germline V gene (reference sequence).

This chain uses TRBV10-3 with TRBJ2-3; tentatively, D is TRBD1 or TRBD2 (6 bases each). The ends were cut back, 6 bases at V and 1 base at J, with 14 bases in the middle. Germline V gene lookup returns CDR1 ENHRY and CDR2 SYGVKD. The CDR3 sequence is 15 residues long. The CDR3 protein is CAIRSGEGGTDTQYF. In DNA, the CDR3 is TGTGCCATCAGATCGGGAGAGGGGGGCACAGATACGCAGTATTTT.

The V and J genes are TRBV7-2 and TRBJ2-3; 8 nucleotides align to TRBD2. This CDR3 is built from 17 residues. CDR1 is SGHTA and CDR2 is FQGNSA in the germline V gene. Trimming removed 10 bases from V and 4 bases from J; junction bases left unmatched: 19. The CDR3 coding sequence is TGTGCCACCCAACCCTCTAGGGGGGCGGGGGGCGCAGATACGCAGTATTTT. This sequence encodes CATQPSRGAGGADTQYF.

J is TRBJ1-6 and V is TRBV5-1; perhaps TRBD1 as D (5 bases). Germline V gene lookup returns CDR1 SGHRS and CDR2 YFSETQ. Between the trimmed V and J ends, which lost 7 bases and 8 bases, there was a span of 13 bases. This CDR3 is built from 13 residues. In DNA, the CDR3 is TGCGCCAGCTCCCGGGGGGTGGATTCACCCCTCCACTTT. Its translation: CASSRGVDSPLHF.

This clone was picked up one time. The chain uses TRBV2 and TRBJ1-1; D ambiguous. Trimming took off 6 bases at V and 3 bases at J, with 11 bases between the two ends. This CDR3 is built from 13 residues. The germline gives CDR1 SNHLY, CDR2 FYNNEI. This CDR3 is CASSRGVYTEAFF. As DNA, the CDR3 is TGTGCCAGCAGCCGGGGAGTTTACACTGAAGCTTTCTTT.

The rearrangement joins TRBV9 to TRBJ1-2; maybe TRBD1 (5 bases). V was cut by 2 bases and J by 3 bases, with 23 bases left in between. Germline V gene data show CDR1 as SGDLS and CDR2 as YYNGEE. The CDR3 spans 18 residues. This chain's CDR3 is CASSVRGVAGSDYYGYTF. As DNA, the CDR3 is TGTGCCAGCAGCGTTCGGGGAGTGGCAGGGTCAGACTACTATGGCTACACCTTC.

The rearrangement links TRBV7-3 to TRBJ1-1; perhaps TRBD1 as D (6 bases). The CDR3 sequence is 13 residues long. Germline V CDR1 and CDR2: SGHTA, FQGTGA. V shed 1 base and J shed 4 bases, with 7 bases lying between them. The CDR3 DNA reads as TGTGCCAGCAGCTTAAGAGGGGGCACTGAAGCTTTCTTT. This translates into CASSLRGGTEAFF.

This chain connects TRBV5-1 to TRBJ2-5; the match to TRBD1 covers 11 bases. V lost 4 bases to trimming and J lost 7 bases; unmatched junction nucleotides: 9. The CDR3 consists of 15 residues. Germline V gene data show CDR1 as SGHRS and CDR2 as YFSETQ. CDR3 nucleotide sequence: TGCGCCAGCAGCCAGGACAGGGGGCGCGTTGGGACCCAGTACTTC. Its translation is CASSQDRGRVGTQYF.

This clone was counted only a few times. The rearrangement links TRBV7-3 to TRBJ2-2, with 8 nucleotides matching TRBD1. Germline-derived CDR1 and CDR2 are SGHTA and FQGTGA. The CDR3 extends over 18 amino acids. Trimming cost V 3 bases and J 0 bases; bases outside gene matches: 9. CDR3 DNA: TGTGCCAGCAGCTTTAATGTGGGGACAGGAACGAACACCGGGGAGCTGTTTTTT. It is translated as CASSFNVGTGTNTGELFF.